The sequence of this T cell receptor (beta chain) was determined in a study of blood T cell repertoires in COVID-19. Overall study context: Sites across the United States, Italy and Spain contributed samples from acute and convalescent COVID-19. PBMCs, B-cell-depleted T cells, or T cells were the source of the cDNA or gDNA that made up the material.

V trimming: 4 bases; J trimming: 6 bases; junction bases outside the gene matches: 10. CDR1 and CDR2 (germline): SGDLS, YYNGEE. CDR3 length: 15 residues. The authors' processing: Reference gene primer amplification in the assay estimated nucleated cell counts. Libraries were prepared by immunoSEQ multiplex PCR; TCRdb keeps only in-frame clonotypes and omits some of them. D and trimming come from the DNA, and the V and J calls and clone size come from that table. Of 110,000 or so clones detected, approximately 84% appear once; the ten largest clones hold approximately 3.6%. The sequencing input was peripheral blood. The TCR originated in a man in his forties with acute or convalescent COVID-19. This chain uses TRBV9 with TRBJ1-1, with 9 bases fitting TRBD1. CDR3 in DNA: TGTGCCAGCAGCCCGAGAGGGACAGGGACGGCTGAAGCTTTCTTT. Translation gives CASSPRGTGTAEAFF.